This T cell receptor beta chain was sequenced during a study of T cell responses to AZD1222 COVID-19 vaccine. Study results and limitations: Among spike-specific TCRs, nearly half reportedly target unmutated variant regions.

Notes on this clone: No antigen is known for it.

The CDR3 length is 15 residues. Germline lookup yields CDR1 MNHNS and CDR2 SASEGT. V was trimmed by 2 bases and J by 0 bases, leaving 9 bases between them. Only in-frame clones appear in the TCRdb table, and some are missing; sequencing was by immunoSEQ multiplex PCR. This table holds approximately 50,000 clones, roughly 80% found once. The rearrangement uses TRBV6-1 and TRBJ2-3; D possibly matches TRBD1 or TRBD2 (5 bases each). The sample in question was peripheral blood, obtained on day 0 of AZD1222 vaccination. The source is an adult in good health. The CDR3 loop reads CASSEPGRSTDTQYF. The CDR3 DNA sequence: TGTGCCAGCAGTGAACCGGGACGGAGCACAGATACGCAGTATTTT.